This TCR beta chain was documented in a study of T-cell memory formation after mild COVID-19. The CDR3 runs to 15 residues. V lost 6 bases and J lost 7, with 18 bases in between. Germline V gene lookup returns CDR1 MNHEY and CDR2 SVGAGI. One entry per CDR3 protein, called by TCRdb with MiXCR from the 5' RACE reads. The profile shows tens of thousands of distinct CDR3 sequences, 12% of them singletons. This clonotype was observed a few times. The sequence was obtained from a man aged 18 to 29 who had mild COVID-19 (a few samples of this study predate the infection). Cell type and time point are not known. This chain joins TRBV6-5 and TRBJ2-2; D perhaps matches TRBD1 (6 bases). The specimen sequenced was PBMCs or a T cell subset sorted from them (not recorded which). DNA of the CDR3: TGTGCCAGCAGCCGGATGGACAGTCGGGGCGGGGAGCTGTTTTTT. It is translated as CASSRMDSRGGELFF.